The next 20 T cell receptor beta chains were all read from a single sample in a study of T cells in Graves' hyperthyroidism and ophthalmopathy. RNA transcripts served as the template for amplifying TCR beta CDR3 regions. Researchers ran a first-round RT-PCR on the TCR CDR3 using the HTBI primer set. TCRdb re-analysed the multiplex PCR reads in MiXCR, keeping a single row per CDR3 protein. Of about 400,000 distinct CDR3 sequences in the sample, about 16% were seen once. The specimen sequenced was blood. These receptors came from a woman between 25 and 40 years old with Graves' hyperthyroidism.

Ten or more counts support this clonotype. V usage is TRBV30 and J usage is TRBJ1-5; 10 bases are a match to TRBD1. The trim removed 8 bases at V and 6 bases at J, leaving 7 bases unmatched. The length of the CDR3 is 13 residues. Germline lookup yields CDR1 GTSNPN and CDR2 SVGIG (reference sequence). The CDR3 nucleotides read TGTGCCCGGGGACAGGGGAAGGGTCAGCCCCAGCATTTT. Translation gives CARGQGKGQPQHF.

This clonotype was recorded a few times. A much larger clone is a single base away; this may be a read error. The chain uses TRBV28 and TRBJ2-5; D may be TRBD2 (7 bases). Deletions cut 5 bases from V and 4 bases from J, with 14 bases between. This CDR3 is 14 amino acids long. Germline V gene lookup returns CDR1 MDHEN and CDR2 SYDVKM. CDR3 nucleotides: TGTGCCAGCAGTGGGGGCAGGGAGGGAGAGACCCAGTACTTC. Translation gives CASSGGREGETQYF.

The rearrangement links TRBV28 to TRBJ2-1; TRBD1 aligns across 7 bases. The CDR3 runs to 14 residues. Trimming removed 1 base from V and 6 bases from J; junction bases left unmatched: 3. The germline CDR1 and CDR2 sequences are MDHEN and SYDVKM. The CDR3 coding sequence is TGTGCCAGCAGTTTATTTTCAGGGGGCAATGAGCAGTTCTTC. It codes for CASSLFSGGNEQFF.

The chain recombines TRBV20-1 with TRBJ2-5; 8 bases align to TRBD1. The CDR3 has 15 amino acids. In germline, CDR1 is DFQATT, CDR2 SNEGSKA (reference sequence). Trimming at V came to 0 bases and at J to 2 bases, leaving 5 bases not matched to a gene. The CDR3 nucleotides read TGCAGTGCTAGAGATACAGGGGGAAGGCAAGAGACCCAGTACTTC. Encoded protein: CSARDTGGRQETQYF.

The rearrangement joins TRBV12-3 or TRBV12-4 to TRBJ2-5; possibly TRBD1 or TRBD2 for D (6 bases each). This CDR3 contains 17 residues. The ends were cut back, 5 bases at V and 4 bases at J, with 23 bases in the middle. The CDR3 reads CASSGGLTTGSGETQYF. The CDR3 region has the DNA TGTGCCAGCAGTGGGGGGCTTACGACAGGATCTGGAGAGACCCAGTACTTC.

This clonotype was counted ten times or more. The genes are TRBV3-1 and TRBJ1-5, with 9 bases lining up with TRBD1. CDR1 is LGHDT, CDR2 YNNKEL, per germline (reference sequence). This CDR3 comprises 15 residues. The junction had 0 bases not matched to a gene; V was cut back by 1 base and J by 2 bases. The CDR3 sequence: CASSQGTGGNQPQHF. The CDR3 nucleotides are TGTGCCAGCAGCCAAGGGACAGGGGGCAATCAGCCCCAGCATTTT. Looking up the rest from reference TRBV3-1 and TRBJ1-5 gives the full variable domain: DTAVSQTPKYLVTQMGNDKSIKCEQNLGHDTMYWYKQDSKKFLKIMFSYNNKELIINETVPNRFSPKSPDKAHLNLHINSLELGDSAVYFCASSQGTGGNQPQHFGDGTRLSIL.

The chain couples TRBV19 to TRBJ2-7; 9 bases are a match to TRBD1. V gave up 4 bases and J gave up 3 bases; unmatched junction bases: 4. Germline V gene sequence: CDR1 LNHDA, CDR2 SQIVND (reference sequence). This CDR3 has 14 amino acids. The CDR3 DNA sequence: TGTGCCAGTAGTACACGGACAGGGGTCTACGAGCAGTACTTC. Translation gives CASSTRTGVYEQYF.

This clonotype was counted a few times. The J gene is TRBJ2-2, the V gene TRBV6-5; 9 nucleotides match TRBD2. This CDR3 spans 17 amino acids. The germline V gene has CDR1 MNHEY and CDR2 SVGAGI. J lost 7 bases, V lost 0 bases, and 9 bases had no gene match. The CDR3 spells CASSYSYEREEVGELFF. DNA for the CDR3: TGTGCCAGCAGTTACTCGTATGAGCGGGAGGAGGTCGGGGAGCTGTTTTTT.

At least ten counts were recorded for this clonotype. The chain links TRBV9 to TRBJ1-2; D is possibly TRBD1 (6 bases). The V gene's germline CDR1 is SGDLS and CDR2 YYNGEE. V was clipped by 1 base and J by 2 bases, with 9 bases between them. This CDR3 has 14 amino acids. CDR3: CASSVLGQNYGYTF. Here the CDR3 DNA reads TGTGCCAGCAGCGTATTAGGACAGAACTATGGCTACACCTTC.

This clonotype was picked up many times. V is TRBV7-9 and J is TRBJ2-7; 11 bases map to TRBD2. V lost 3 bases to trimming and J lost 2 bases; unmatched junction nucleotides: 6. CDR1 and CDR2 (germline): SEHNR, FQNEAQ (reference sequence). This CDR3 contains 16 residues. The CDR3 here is CASSFGWGLAAYEQYF. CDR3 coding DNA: TGTGCCAGCAGCTTTGGTTGGGGACTAGCGGCCTACGAGCAGTACTTC.

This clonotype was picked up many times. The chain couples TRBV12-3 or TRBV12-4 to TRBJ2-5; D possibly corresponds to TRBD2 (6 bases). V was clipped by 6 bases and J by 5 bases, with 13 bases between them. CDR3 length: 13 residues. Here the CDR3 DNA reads TGTGCCAGCAGCCACGGGAGTCGGGAGACCCAGTACTTC. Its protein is CASSHGSRETQYF.

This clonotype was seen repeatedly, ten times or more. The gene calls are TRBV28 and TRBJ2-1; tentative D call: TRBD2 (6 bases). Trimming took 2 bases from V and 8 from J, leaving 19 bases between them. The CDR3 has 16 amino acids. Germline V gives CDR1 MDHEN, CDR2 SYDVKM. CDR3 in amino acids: CASSLAIGWRDDEQFF. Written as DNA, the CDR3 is TGTGCCAGCAGTTTAGCAATCGGATGGAGGGACGATGAGCAGTTCTTC.

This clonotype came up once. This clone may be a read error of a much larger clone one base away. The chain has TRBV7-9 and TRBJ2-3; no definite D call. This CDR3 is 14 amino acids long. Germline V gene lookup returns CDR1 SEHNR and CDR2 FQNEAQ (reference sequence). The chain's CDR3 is CTSSSSIGADTQYF. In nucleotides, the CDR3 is TGTACCAGCAGCTCCTCTATAGGCGCAGATACGCAGTATTTT.

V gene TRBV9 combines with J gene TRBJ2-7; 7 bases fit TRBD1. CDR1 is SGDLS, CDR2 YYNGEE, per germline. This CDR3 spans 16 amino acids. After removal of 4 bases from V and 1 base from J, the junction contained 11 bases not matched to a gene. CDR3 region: CASSPGDSFFSYEQYF. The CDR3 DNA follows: TGTGCCAGCAGCCCAGGGGACAGCTTCTTTTCCTACGAGCAGTACTTC.

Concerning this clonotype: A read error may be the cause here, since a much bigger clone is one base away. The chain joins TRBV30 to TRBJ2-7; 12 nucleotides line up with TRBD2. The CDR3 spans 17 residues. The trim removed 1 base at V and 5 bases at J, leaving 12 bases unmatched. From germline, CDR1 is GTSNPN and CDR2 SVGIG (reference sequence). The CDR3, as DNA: TGTGCCTGGAGTGCAAGGAGGTGGACTAGCGGGACCCACGAGCAGTACTTC. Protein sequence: CAWSARRWTSGTHEQYF.

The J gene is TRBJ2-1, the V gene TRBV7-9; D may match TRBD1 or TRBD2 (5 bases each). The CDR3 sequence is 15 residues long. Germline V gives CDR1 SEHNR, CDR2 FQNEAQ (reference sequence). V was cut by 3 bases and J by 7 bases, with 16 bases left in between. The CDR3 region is CASSLSLGEMNEQFF. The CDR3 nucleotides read TGTGCCAGCAGCTTGAGTCTAGGGGAGATGAATGAGCAGTTCTTC.

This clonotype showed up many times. This CDR3 reads CASSLGHPSTNEKLFF. The CDR3 bases are TGTGCCAGTTCCTTAGGACATCCCTCAACTAATGAAAAACTGTTTTTT. The V call is TRBV6-1, the J call TRBJ1-4, with a tentative D call TRBD1 (5 bases). The V end lost 9 bases, the J end lost 0 bases, and 17 bases lay between the germline ends. Germline CDR1 reads MNHNS; CDR2 reads SASEGT. The CDR3 consists of 16 residues.

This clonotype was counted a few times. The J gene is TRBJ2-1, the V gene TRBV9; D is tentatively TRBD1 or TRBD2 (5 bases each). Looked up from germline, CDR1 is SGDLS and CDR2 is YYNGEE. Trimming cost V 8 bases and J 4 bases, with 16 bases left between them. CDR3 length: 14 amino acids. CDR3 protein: CASSPTGPYNEQFF. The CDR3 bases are TGTGCCAGTTCACCAACGGGACCATACAATGAGCAGTTCTTC. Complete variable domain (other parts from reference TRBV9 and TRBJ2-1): DSGVTQTPKHLITATGQRVTLRCSPRSGDLSVYWYQQSLDQGLQFLIQYYNGEERAKGNILERFSAQQFPDLHSELNLSSLELGDSALYFCASSPTGPYNEQFFGPGTRLTVL.

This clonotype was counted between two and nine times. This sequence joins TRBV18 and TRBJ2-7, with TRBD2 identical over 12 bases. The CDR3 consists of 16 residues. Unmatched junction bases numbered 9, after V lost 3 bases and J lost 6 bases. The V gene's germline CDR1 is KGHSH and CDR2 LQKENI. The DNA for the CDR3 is TGTGCCAGCTCACCGCCGACTAGCGGGAGTAAAGGCGAGCAGTACTTC. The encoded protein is CASSPPTSGSKGEQYF.

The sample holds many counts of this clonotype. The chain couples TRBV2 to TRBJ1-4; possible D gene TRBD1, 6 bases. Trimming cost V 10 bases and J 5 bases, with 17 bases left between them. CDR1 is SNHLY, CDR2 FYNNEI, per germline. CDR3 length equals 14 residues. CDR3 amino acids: CATILDSHNEKLFF. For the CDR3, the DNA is TGTGCCACCATTTTGGACAGCCACAATGAAAAACTGTTTTTT.